This TCR beta chain originates from a study of shared clonotypes between healthy human individuals. This clone was seen just once. The antigen remains unidentified. There were no recent acute infections or vaccinations among the donors, who were healthy HIV-negative adults. Investigators divided CD4+ cells into CD45RA+ naive and CD45RA-negative memory subsets. Here immunoSEQ multiplex PCR was the method, and the copy in TCRdb shows in-frame clones only, minus some. The sample has about 2.5 million clones, under 95% seen once. Broader study findings: Some naive CD4 clonotypes, about 5.5%, turned up in common across a handful of donors.

With V trimmed by 4 bases and J by 2 bases, 7 bases remained unmatched. The CDR3 spans 15 residues. In germline, CDR1 is LGHNA, CDR2 YNFKEQ. This receptor was taken from a man younger than 35 in good health. Some clones in this sample may be carry-over from other donors' samples. Sequencing was performed on naive CD4+ T cells from PBMCs. The subset: CD45RA+ positively selected. The chain links TRBV4-2 to TRBJ2-7; 8 nucleotides agree with TRBD1. In nucleotides, the CDR3 is TGTGCCAGCAGCCGACTTGGGACAGGAACCTACGAGCAGTACTTC. Protein: CASSRLGTGTYEQYF.